This passage covers 25 T cell receptor beta chains from one sample sequenced in a study of T cell repertoires in cytomegalovirus infection. From the reads, TCRdb called clonotypes with MiXCR, one entry per CDR3 protein. The data hold roughly 230,000 distinct CDR3 sequences, with 9% to 15% observed a single time. Sequenced material: PBMCs. The receptors here all came from a human donor in good health (CMV status not recorded). Some clones in this sample may be carry-over from other donors' samples.

In its sample, this clonotype was seen a few times. The chain carries TRBV27 and TRBJ1-3; D is unclear. The V and J ends lost 2 bases and 2 bases respectively, with 10 bases between them. CDR1 and CDR2 from the germline V gene are MNHEY and SMNVEV (reference sequence). CDR3 length equals 15 residues. CDR3 residues: CASSLSRVPGNTIYF. The DNA for the CDR3 is TGTGCCAGCAGTTTAAGCCGGGTCCCTGGAAACACCATATATTTT.

This clonotype was seen repeatedly, ten times or more. The rearrangement uses TRBV7-2 and TRBJ2-5; D uncertain. Germline CDR1 SGHTA, CDR2 FQGNSA. V dropped 1 base and J dropped 4 bases, with 1 base sitting between them. The CDR3 totals 11 residues. The CDR3 DNA is TGTGCCAGCAGCTTAGTAGAGACCCAGTACTTC. As protein: CASSLVETQYF.

This clonotype occurred many times. CDR3 sequence reads: CASSLSASSYNSPLHF. CDR3 sequence (DNA): TGTGCCAGCAGTTTATCGGCGAGCTCCTATAATTCACCCCTCCACTTT. V and J are TRBV28 and TRBJ1-6; no clear D. The CDR3 runs to 16 residues. Trimming stripped 1 base from V and 0 bases from J, with 7 bases between. Germline values: CDR1 MDHEN, CDR2 SYDVKM.

At least ten counts were recorded for this clonotype. The chain carries TRBV7-2 and TRBJ1-1; 7 bases map to TRBD1. There are 15 residues in the CDR3. Germline CDR1 SGHTA, CDR2 FQGNSA. V lost 1 base to trimming and J lost 1 base; unmatched junction nucleotides: 3. The CDR3 sequence is CASSLDRGPNTEAFF. The CDR3 DNA reads TGTGCCAGCAGCTTAGACAGGGGACCGAACACTGAAGCTTTCTTT.

This clonotype was observed a few times. The chain recombines TRBV5-4 with TRBJ1-2; perhaps TRBD1 as D (6 bases). The V end lost 4 bases, the J end lost 7 bases, and 26 bases lay between the germline ends. CDR1 and CDR2 from the germline V gene are SGHNT and YYREEE (reference sequence). This CDR3 has 17 amino acids. The CDR3: CASSEPAPLGGAGGYTF. CDR3 nucleotide sequence: TGTGCCAGCAGCGAACCAGCCCCTCTAGGGGGGGCAGGTGGCTACACCTTC.

The sample holds many counts of this clonotype. The rearrangement links TRBV6-6 to TRBJ2-7; no reliable D call. The CDR3 sequence is 16 residues long. The ends were cut back, 0 bases at V and 0 bases at J, with 12 bases in the middle. Germline CDR1 reads MNHNY; CDR2 reads SVGAGI (reference sequence). CDR3 sequence (DNA): TGTGCCAGCAGTTACTCGAGATCCAGCCCCTCCTACGAGCAGTACTTC. As protein: CASSYSRSSPSYEQYF.

This clonotype was counted ten times or more. The chain couples TRBV6-2 or TRBV6-3 to TRBJ1-1; 7 nucleotides line up with TRBD1. The CDR3 length is 15 residues. Germline CDR1 reads MNHEY; CDR2 reads SVGEGT. The V and J ends lost 2 bases and 3 bases, in that order; junction bases with no gene match: 6. CDR3 nucleotides: TGTGCCAGCAGTTACACGACAGGGAAGGACACTGAAGCTTTCTTT. It codes for CASSYTTGKDTEAFF.

This clonotype showed up many times. This rearrangement joins TRBV19 to TRBJ1-4; D gene unclear. The CDR3 covers 14 residues. V was trimmed by 0 bases and J by 5 bases, leaving 7 bases between them. Germline V gene sequence: CDR1 LNHDA, CDR2 SQIVND (reference sequence). The CDR3 DNA is TGTGCCAGTAGTATAGATGTGGGGAATGAAAAACTGTTTTTT. Amino acids: CASSIDVGNEKLFF.

Only a few counts were recorded for this clonotype. J is TRBJ2-5 and V is TRBV6-2 or TRBV6-3, with 8 bases aligning to TRBD1. The CDR3 consists of 15 residues. The ends lost 6 bases at V and 3 bases at J; junction bases unmatched: 9. Germline V gene data show CDR1 as MNHEY and CDR2 as SVGEGT. The CDR3 loop reads CASRSSRDRKETQYF. For the CDR3, the DNA is TGTGCCAGCAGGAGCTCCCGGGACAGGAAAGAGACCCAGTACTTC.

This clonotype was observed at least ten times. This chain uses TRBV28 with TRBJ2-7, with 8 bases identical to TRBD1. CDR1 MDHEN and CDR2 SYDVKM come from the germline V gene. V shed 11 bases and J 3 bases; nucleotides not matched to a gene: 9. The CDR3 totals 13 residues. The CDR3 DNA reads TGTGCCTTACAGGGGGTGCGCAGCTACGAGCAGTACTTC. Amino acids: CALQGVRSYEQYF. The variable domain in full, completed from reference TRBV28 and TRBJ2-7, reads DVKVTQSSRYLVKRTGEKVFLECVQDMDHENMFWYRQDPGLGLRLIYFSYDVKMKEKGDIPEGYSVSREKKERFSLILESASTNQTSMYLCALQGVRSYEQYFGPGTRLTVT.

This clonotype was found many times. The rearrangement joins TRBV12-5 to TRBJ1-1; D is unresolved. The length of the CDR3 is 14 residues. The V gene lost 5 bases and the J gene lost 3 bases, with 13 bases spanning the gap. CDR1 is LGHNT and CDR2 is FRNRAP in the germline V gene. The CDR3 spells CASGLRGGYTEAFF. The DNA of the CDR3 is TGTGCTAGTGGTCTACGAGGAGGTTACACTGAAGCTTTCTTT.

This clonotype has only a few counts. This chain links TRBV20-1 with TRBJ1-2; D remains ambiguous. The CDR3 has 13 residues. CDR1 DFQATT and CDR2 SNEGSKA come from the germline V gene (reference sequence). V shed 5 bases and J shed 4 bases, with 14 bases lying between them. Written as DNA, the CDR3 is TGCAGTGCTCCTAAGGGTCGGGGCTATGGCTACACCTTC. Translated, it gives CSAPKGRGYGYTF.

This clonotype was counted only a few times. V usage is TRBV20-1 and J usage is TRBJ2-5, with D possibly being TRBD1 or TRBD2 (5 bases each). Germline assignment: CDR1 DFQATT and CDR2 SNEGSKA (reference sequence). Between the trimmed V and J ends, which lost 5 bases and 0 bases, there was a span of 16 bases. The CDR3 consists of 15 residues. Here the CDR3 reads CSALTAGTYQETQYF. CDR3 in DNA: TGCAGTGCTCTTACGGCAGGGACGTACCAAGAGACCCAGTACTTC.

This clonotype was counted many times. The V and J genes are TRBV7-2 and TRBJ1-2; a weak D match, TRBD1 (5 bases). From germline, CDR1 is SGHTA and CDR2 FQGNSA. CDR3 length equals 12 residues. The germline V and J ends were trimmed by 5 bases and 10 bases, with 14 bases remaining between them. The CDR3 DNA sequence: TGTGCCAGCAGCCTTCTGGGGGAAGCCTACACCTTC. Translating gives CASSLLGEAYTF.

This clonotype was seen many times. The chain couples TRBV5-4 to TRBJ2-7, with 10 bases fitting TRBD1. The CDR3 has 14 residues. With 3 bases clipped from V and 3 bases from J, the junction kept 3 bases outside the gene matches. The germline V gene has CDR1 SGHNT and CDR2 YYREEE (reference sequence). CDR3 sequence reads: CASSWTGGGYEQYF. DNA of the CDR3: TGTGCCAGCAGCTGGACAGGGGGAGGCTACGAGCAGTACTTC.

This clonotype has a count of ten or more. The V and J genes are TRBV12-3 or TRBV12-4 and TRBJ1-3; possibly TRBD1 for D (6 bases). Trimming cost V 5 bases and J 4 bases, with 12 bases left between them. This CDR3 is 14 amino acids long. The CDR3 sequence is CASSTGISGNTIYF. In DNA form, the CDR3 reads TGTGCCAGCAGTACAGGGATCTCCGGAAACACCATATATTTT.

The V gene is TRBV4-2, the J gene TRBJ2-2, with 9 bases aligning to TRBD2. The CDR3 sequence is 16 residues long. CDR1 is LGHNA, CDR2 YNFKEQ, per germline. V lost 1 base, J lost 5 bases, and 5 bases stayed unmatched. The DNA for the CDR3 is TGTGCCAGCAGCCAAGTTGCGGGAGGGCTAACCGGGGAGCTGTTTTTT. Residues: CASSQVAGGLTGELFF.

This clonotype was detected ten times or more. The rearrangement joins TRBV7-2 to TRBJ2-7; either TRBD1 or TRBD2 may supply D (5 bases each). The V and J ends lost 1 base and 0 bases respectively, with 10 bases between them. Germline CDR1 and CDR2: SGHTA and FQGNSA. The CDR3 consists of 15 residues. CDR3 region: CASSLVRGLSYEQYF. CDR3 nucleotides: TGTGCCAGCAGCTTAGTTCGGGGCCTCTCCTACGAGCAGTACTTC.

The gene calls are TRBV6-2 or TRBV6-3 and TRBJ2-5, with D possibly TRBD2 on 5 matching bases. The CDR3 totals 16 residues. Germline CDR1 and CDR2: MNHEY and SVGEGT. The germline V and J ends were trimmed by 3 bases and 0 bases, with 14 bases remaining between them. CDR3 sequence reads: CASSYGRGLDQETQYF. The DNA of the CDR3 is TGTGCCAGCAGTTATGGTAGAGGACTGGACCAAGAGACCCAGTACTTC.

In this sample, this clonotype turned up many times. CDR3 bases: TGTGCCAGCAGCTTAGGTGGTAGCGGGGCAGATACGCAGTATTTT. The encoded protein is CASSLGGSGADTQYF. The chain links TRBV7-2 to TRBJ2-3; 8 nucleotides align to TRBD2. The CDR3 loop spans 15 amino acids. Looked up from germline, CDR1 is SGHTA and CDR2 is FQGNSA. V dropped 1 base and J dropped 4; count of bases not matched to a gene: 4.

This clonotype was found many times. The CDR3 spells CASSRSGANTGELFF. The CDR3 DNA follows: TGTGCCAGCAGTAGGAGCGGAGCGAACACCGGGGAGCTGTTTTTT. This chain connects TRBV6-6 to TRBJ2-2; maybe TRBD2 (5 bases). Germline V CDR1 and CDR2: MNHNY, SVGAGI (reference sequence). The germline V and J ends were trimmed by 5 bases and 0 bases, with 10 bases remaining between them. CDR3 length: 15 amino acids.

Only a few counts were recorded for this clonotype. The chain's CDR3 is CSVAPGTYGYTF. The CDR3 bases are TGCAGCGTTGCCCCAGGGACCTATGGCTACACCTTC. The chain carries TRBV29-1 and TRBJ1-2; possible D gene TRBD1, 5 bases. Between the trimmed V and J ends, which lost 4 bases and 4 bases, there was a span of 10 bases. The CDR3 loop spans 12 amino acids. In germline, CDR1 is SQVTM, CDR2 ANQGSEA.

The genes are TRBV5-1 and TRBJ1-3; 11 bases are shared with TRBD1. The CDR3 is 17 amino acids. The V segment lost 2 bases and the J segment 0 bases; nucleotides outside the gene matches: 4. Germline V gene lookup returns CDR1 SGHRS and CDR2 YFSETQ. Here the CDR3 DNA reads TGCGCCAGCAGCTTCGGACAGGGGGCTAACTCTGGAAACACCATATATTTT. It translates to CASSFGQGANSGNTIYF.

There are a few counts of this clonotype. This chain uses TRBV14 with TRBJ1-2, with D unresolved. The CDR3 is 13 residues long. V lost 0 bases and J 9 bases, leaving 11 bases between the germline ends. Per the germline V gene, CDR1 is SGHDN and CDR2 is FVKESK. CDR3 region: CASSQELHASYTF. CDR3 nucleotide sequence: TGTGCCAGCAGCCAAGAACTTCACGCGAGCTACACCTTC.

The chain joins TRBV7-2 to TRBJ2-1; no clear D. V was pared by 7 bases and J by 0 bases, with 10 bases between. Germline CDR1 reads SGHTA; CDR2 reads FQGNSA. The CDR3 sequence is 14 residues long. This CDR3 reads CASTLPSSYNEQFF. CDR3 bases: TGTGCCAGCACTCTTCCCAGCTCCTACAATGAGCAGTTCTTC.